This TCR beta chain was obtained from a study of cytomegalovirus exposure and HLA in healthy donors. Study-level points and caveats: The dataset shows that most TCR sequences were rare, while some public TCRs occurred in many donors. The authors listed approximately 150 TCR beta chains as cytomegalovirus-associated. One later analysis reportedly identified an Asian-associated ancestry cluster that showed fewer N-insertions than the approximately 700-donor mean.

About this clone itself: The antigen is undetermined.

CDR1 is SGHTA and CDR2 is FQGNSA in the germline V gene. The CDR3 extends over 13 amino acids. Trimming left V 7 bases short and J 8 bases short, with 17 bases between. Primers for the PCR totalled 60 Vbeta and 13 Jbeta. Data came from immunoSEQ multiplex PCR; TCRdb stores just in-frame clones and leaves some out. This table has around 130,000 clones, approximately 81% appearing once. This rearrangement joins TRBV7-2 to TRBJ1-2; D ambiguous. This TCR was sampled from a man aged 18 to 35 in good health and CMV-seronegative. The material sequenced was PBMCs. CDR3 in amino acids: CASTKNGFYGYTF. CDR3 DNA: TGTGCCAGCACCAAGAACGGGTTTTACGGCTACACCTTC.